This TCR beta chain was recorded in a study of beta chain bispecific antibodies for T cell cancers. MiXCR, applied by TCRdb to the 5' RACE reads, yields one record per CDR3 protein. Of tens of thousands of distinct CDR3 sequences in the sample, approximately 1.9% were seen once. CDR1 and CDR2 (germline): SGHAT, FQNNGV. The CDR3 totals 12 residues. V lost 5 bases and J lost 10; bases outside the gene matches: 5. General study points: The TRBV12-3 share of total TRBV signal fell around 99% after anti-TRBV12 rather than anti-CD19 exposure. Normal T cells contributed less of the targeted TRBV signal than the leukemia cells did.

Either OKT3 anti-CD3 antibody or CD3/CD28 beads expanded T cells from blood mononuclear cells over 3 days. Turning to this clonotype: Its matching antigen is unknown.

The chain employs TRBV11-2 and TRBJ2-7; 10 nucleotides line up with TRBD1. The origin of this receptor is a human donor in good health. Some clones in this sample may be carry-over from other donors' samples. Sequenced material: healthy donor T cells cultured with leukemia cells, taken from a culture containing a bispecific antibody targeting TCR Vbeta12. In nucleotides, the CDR3 is TGTGCCAGCAGCCGACAGGGGGCCGGTCAGTACTTC. This encodes CASSRQGAGQYF.